This TCR beta chain was captured by sequencing in a study of human T cells and chemical hapten exposure. Overall study results and limits: TCRs exceeding a frequency of 1 in 1000 stayed unchanged under DPC sensitization.

Attachment of unique molecular identifiers to individual cDNA molecules was performed in the library. TCRdb reanalysed the RACE reads using MiXCR and keeps one entry per CDR3 protein. The sample lists 350,000 or so distinct CDR3 sequences; approximately 6.9% were seen once. A word on this clonotype: The antigen remains unidentified.

The time point was: patch test 1, 2 weeks after DPC sensitization. The treatment here: therapeutic diphenylcyclopropenone sensitization with weekly scalp DPC. CDR3 length: 15 amino acids. Germline lookup yields CDR1 MNHEY and CDR2 SVGEGT. Trimming cost V 6 bases and J 3 bases, with 17 bases left between them. The clonotype originates from a woman between 18 and 29 years old with alopecia areata. Some clones in this sample may be carry-over from other donors' samples. The sequencing here drew on whole blood, taken in connection with sensitization to the hapten diphenylcyclopropenone (DPC). The V call is TRBV6-2 or TRBV6-3, the J call TRBJ1-1, with D maybe TRBD1 (5 bases). The CDR3 here is CASSPPTGKDTEAFF. The CDR3 DNA reads as TGTGCCAGCAGCCCGCCAACAGGAAAGGACACTGAAGCTTTCTTT.